A single sample gave rise to the 16 T cell receptor beta chains below, sequenced in a study of cytomegalovirus exposure and HLA in healthy donors. A multiplex PCR was run with 60 Vbeta primers and 13 Jbeta primers. Some clones are missing from TCRdb's copy, which holds only in-frame ones; the method was immunoSEQ multiplex PCR. The sample yields under 130,000 clones, of which the top ten take up 0.45% to 0.6%. Material: PBMCs. The receptors were gathered from a middle-aged man in good health and CMV-seronegative.

The chain couples TRBV7-9 to TRBJ1-1; TRBD1 agrees at 8 bases. V lost 5 bases, J lost 3 bases, and 11 bases stayed unmatched. CDR3 length equals 16 residues. Per germline, CDR1 SEHNR and CDR2 FQNEAQ (reference sequence). Here the CDR3 reads CASSIYRGSVYTEAFF. The CDR3 region has the DNA TGTGCCAGCAGCATCTACAGGGGGTCTGTGTACACTGAAGCTTTCTTT.

The gene calls are TRBV5-6 and TRBJ1-2; D is unclear. The length of the CDR3 is 12 residues. Per germline, CDR1 SGHDT and CDR2 YYEEEE. The germline V and J ends were trimmed by 4 bases and 5 bases, with 9 bases remaining between them. The CDR3 here is CASSQNQYGYTF. The CDR3 DNA reads as TGTGCCAGCAGCCAAAACCAGTATGGCTACACCTTC. Looking up the rest from reference TRBV5-6 and TRBJ1-2 gives the full variable domain: DAGVTQSPTHLIKTRGQQVTLRCSPKSGHDTVSWYQQALGQGPQFIFQYYEEEERQRGNFPDRFSGHQFPNYSSELNVNALLLGDSALYLCASSQNQYGYTFGSGTRLTVV.

The chain uses TRBV7-9 and TRBJ1-6; D remains unclear. Germline V gene sequence: CDR1 SEHNR, CDR2 FQNEAQ (reference sequence). V was clipped by 6 bases and J by 10 bases, with 19 bases between them. The CDR3 contains 15 residues. The CDR3 DNA follows: TGTGCCAGCAGTATACAAGGGCTTCGCGGGTCACCCCTCCACTTT. Its translation is CASSIQGLRGSPLHF.

The rearrangement joins TRBV11-3 to TRBJ2-2; tentatively, D is TRBD1 (5 bases). CDR3 length equals 14 residues. Germline CDR1 reads SGHNT; CDR2 reads YENEEA. Trimming took 3 bases from V and 6 from J, leaving 11 bases between them. Here the CDR3 DNA reads TGTGCCAGCAGCTTCCAGGGATCCTCCGGGGAGCTGTTTTTT. Its protein product is CASSFQGSSGELFF.

The chain uses TRBV7-9 and TRBJ1-1; D is ambiguous. V was trimmed by 3 bases and J by 5 bases, leaving 16 bases between them. This CDR3 is built from 15 residues. Germline V gives CDR1 SEHNR, CDR2 FQNEAQ (reference sequence). For the CDR3, the DNA is TGTGCCAGCAGCTTTTCATCCGGAGGTGTTACTGAAGCTTTCTTT. Translated, it gives CASSFSSGGVTEAFF.

The rearrangement links TRBV19 to TRBJ1-1; 7 bases match TRBD1. In germline, CDR1 is LNHDA, CDR2 SQIVND (reference sequence). The V segment lost 7 bases and the J segment 4 bases; nucleotides outside the gene matches: 9. This CDR3 spans 14 amino acids. The CDR3 loop is CASTVTGETTEAFF. CDR3 in DNA: TGTGCCAGTACTGTCACAGGGGAAACCACTGAAGCTTTCTTT.

The chain employs TRBV5-1 and TRBJ1-1; 8 nucleotides line up with TRBD1. The junction had 1 base not matched to a gene; V was cut back by 6 bases and J by 0 bases. This CDR3 has 13 residues. CDR1 is SGHRS and CDR2 is YFSETQ in the germline V gene. CDR3 amino acids: CASMGQVNTEAFF. The DNA of the CDR3 is TGCGCCAGCATGGGACAGGTGAACACTGAAGCTTTCTTT.

The chain is built from TRBV19 and TRBJ2-3, with 7 bases matching TRBD1. The CDR3 is made up of 15 amino acids. With V trimmed by 5 bases and J by 6 bases, 11 bases remained unmatched. CDR1 and CDR2 (germline): LNHDA, SQIVND (reference sequence). The CDR3 here is CASSYGTARGDTQYF. The CDR3 DNA reads TGTGCCAGTAGTTACGGGACAGCGAGGGGGGATACGCAGTATTTT. Full variable domain (outside the CDR3, taken from reference TRBV19 and TRBJ2-3): DGGITQSPKYLFRKEGQNVTLSCEQNLNHDAMYWYRQDPGQGLRLIYYSQIVNDFQKGDIAEGYSVSREKKESFPLTVTSAQKNPTAFYLCASSYGTARGDTQYFGPGTRLTVL.

This chain uses TRBV4-3 with TRBJ1-5, with 9 bases lining up with TRBD1. Trimming took 2 bases from V and 0 from J; bases not matched to a gene: 11. The CDR3 has 19 amino acids. CDR1 is LGHNA and CDR2 is YSLEER in the germline V gene. DNA for the CDR3: TGCGCCAGCAGCCAAAACCCGGGACAGGGCGCAAATAGCAATCAGCCCCAGCATTTT. Translated: CASSQNPGQGANSNQPQHF.

The rearrangement uses TRBV25-1 and TRBJ1-6; tentative D call: TRBD1 (6 bases). Trimming stripped 2 bases from V and 7 bases from J, with 15 bases between. Germline loops: CDR1 MGHDK, CDR2 SYGVNS. There are 16 residues in the CDR3. The CDR3 loop reads CASSENTGRWNSPLHF. The CDR3 DNA reads as TGTGCCAGCAGTGAAAATACAGGGAGATGGAATTCACCCCTCCACTTT.

The chain recombines TRBV7-8 with TRBJ1-2, with 7 bases that match TRBD1. CDR3 length: 15 residues. Germline CDR1 reads SGHVS; CDR2 reads FQNEAQ. J was trimmed by 7 bases and V by 5 bases; bases with no gene match: 13. The CDR3 sequence: CASSVGADRVLGYTF. CDR3 DNA sequence: TGTGCCAGCAGCGTCGGAGCCGACAGGGTACTTGGCTACACCTTC. The full variable domain, with the rest looked up from reference TRBV7-8 and TRBJ1-2, is GAGVSQSPRYKVAKRGQDVALRCDPISGHVSLFWYQQALGQGPEFLTYFQNEAQLDKSGLPSDRFFAERPEGSVSTLKIQRTQQEDSAVYLCASSVGADRVLGYTFGSGTRLTVV.

This rearrangement joins TRBV27 to TRBJ2-3, with D uncertain. This CDR3 has 14 residues. CDR1 MNHEY and CDR2 SMNVEV come from the germline V gene (reference sequence). The germline V and J ends were trimmed by 10 bases and 6 bases, with 20 bases remaining between them. The CDR3 DNA sequence: TGTGCCACCCACACCCGGTTGAGGTTCGATACGCAGTATTTT. Protein: CATHTRLRFDTQYF.

The V and J genes are TRBV21-1 and TRBJ2-5; the DNA was not compared with TRBD2, the D call given in the table. TRBV21-1 is classified as a pseudogene. The CDR3 runs 12 residues. CDR3 bases: TGTGCCAGCTCCTATTGCCAAGAGACCCAGTACTTC. It specifies CASSYCQETQYF.

The chain joins TRBV30 to TRBJ1-1; the D is unclear. The germline V gene encodes CDR1 GTSNPN and CDR2 SVGIG (reference sequence). The CDR3 has 13 residues. Trimming cost V 3 bases and J 5 bases, with 13 bases left between them. The chain's CDR3 is CAWSAIRLTEAFF. The CDR3 DNA reads as TGTGCCTGGAGCGCCATTCGGTTGACTGAAGCTTTCTTT.

The rearrangement joins TRBV4-1 to TRBJ2-7; D possibly corresponds to TRBD2 (6 bases). This CDR3 spans 14 amino acids. Between the trimmed V and J ends, which lost 3 bases and 6 bases, there was a span of 15 bases. Germline V CDR1 and CDR2: MGHRA, YSYEKL. The CDR3 DNA is TGCGCCAGCAGCCATAGCGCGGGGACGGCCGAGCAGTACTTC. Translated, it gives CASSHSAGTAEQYF.

V and J are TRBV9 and TRBJ2-1; 13 nucleotides match TRBD2. This CDR3 contains 16 residues. The J segment lost 4 bases and the V segment lost 2 bases, leaving 3 bases of the junction unmatched. Germline V CDR1 and CDR2: SGDLS, YYNGEE. The CDR3 DNA reads as TGTGCCAGCAGCGTCTCGACTAGCGGGAGGTACAATGAGCAGTTCTTC. This encodes CASSVSTSGRYNEQFF. Full variable domain (missing parts from reference TRBV9 and TRBJ2-1): DSGVTQTPKHLITATGQRVTLRCSPRSGDLSVYWYQQSLDQGLQFLIQYYNGEERAKGNILERFSAQQFPDLHSELNLSSLELGDSALYFCASSVSTSGRYNEQFFGPGTRLTVL.